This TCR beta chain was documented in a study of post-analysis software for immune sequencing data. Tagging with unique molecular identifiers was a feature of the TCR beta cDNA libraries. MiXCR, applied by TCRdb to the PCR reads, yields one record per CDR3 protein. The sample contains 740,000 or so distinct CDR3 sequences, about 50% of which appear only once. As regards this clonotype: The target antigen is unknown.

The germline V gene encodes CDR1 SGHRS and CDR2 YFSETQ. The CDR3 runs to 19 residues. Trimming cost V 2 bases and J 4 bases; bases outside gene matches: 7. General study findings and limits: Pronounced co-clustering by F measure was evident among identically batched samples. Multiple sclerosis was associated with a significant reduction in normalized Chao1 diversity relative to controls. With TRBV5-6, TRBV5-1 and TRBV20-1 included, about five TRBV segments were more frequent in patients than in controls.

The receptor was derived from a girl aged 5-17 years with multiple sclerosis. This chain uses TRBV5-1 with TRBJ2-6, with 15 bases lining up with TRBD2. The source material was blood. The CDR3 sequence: CASSFSGLAGGPGANVLTF. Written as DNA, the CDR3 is TGCGCCAGCAGCTTTTCCGGACTAGCGGGGGGGCCCGGGGCCAACGTCCTGACTTTC.